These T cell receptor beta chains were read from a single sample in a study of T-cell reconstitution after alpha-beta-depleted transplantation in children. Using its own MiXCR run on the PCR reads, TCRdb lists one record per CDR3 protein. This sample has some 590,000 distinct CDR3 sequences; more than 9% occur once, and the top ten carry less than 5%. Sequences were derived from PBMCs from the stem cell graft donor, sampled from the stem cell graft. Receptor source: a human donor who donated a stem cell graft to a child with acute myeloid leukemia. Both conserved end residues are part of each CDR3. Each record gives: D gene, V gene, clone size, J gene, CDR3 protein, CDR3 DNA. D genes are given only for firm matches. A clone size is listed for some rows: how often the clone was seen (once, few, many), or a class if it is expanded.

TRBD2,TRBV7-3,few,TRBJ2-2,CASSFPSGRAFGELFF,TGTGCCAGCAGCTTCCCTAGCGGGAGGGCCTTCGGGGAGCTGTTTTTT
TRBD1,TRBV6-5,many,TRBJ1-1,CASTLQGGLTEAFF,TGTGCCAGCACGTTACAGGGGGGGCTCACTGAAGCTTTCTTT
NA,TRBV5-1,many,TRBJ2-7,CASSLQVQNEQYF,TGCGCCAGCAGCTTACAGGTCCAAAACGAGCAGTACTTC
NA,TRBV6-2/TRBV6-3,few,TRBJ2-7,CASSYGAGRKSYEQYF,TGTGCCAGCAGTTACGGGGCAGGGCGAAAATCCTACGAGCAGTACTTC
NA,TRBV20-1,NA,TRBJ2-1,CSATKAGRSYNEQFF,TGCAGTGCTACGAAAGCGGGTCGCTCCTACAATGAGCAGTTCTTC
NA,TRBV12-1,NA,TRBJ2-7,CASSFSNGSGRPRSYEQYF,TGTGCCAGCAGCTTTTCGAATGGTAGCGGGAGGCCCCGCTCCTACGAGCAGTACTTC
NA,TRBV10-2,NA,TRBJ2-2,CASSEVVAVGELFF,TGCGCCAGCAGTGAGGTCGTAGCCGTCGGGGAGCTGTTTTTT
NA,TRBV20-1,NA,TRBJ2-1,CSANKQVPGYNEQFF,TGCAGTGCTAATAAACAGGTACCTGGCTACAATGAGCAGTTCTTC
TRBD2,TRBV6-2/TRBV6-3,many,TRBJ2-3,CASSYSPTSGRSNTQYF,TGTGCCAGCAGTTACTCGCCGACTAGCGGGAGATCAAATACGCAGTATTTT
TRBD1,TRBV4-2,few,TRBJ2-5,CASSQEGQGGETQYF,TGTGCCAGCAGCCAAGAGGGACAGGGGGGAGAGACCCAGTACTTC
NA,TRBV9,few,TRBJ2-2,CASSVVTGPNTGELFF,TGTGCCAGCAGCGTAGTTACAGGGCCGAACACCGGGGAGCTGTTTTTT
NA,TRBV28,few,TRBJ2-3,CASSSDRLTDTQYF,TGTGCCAGCAGTTCGGACAGACTCACAGATACGCAGTATTTT
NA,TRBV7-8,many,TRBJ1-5,CASSKTRALSNQPQHF,TGTGCCAGCAGCAAAACCAGGGCACTAAGCAATCAGCCCCAGCATTTT
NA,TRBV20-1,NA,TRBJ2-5,CSAHTSGETQYF,TGCAGTGCACATACCAGCGGAGAGACCCAGTACTTC
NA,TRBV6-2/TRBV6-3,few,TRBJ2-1,CASSYENGPSYNEQFF,TGTGCCAGCAGTTACGAGAACGGCCCCTCCTACAATGAGCAGTTCTTC
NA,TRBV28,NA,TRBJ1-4,CASSLLGRGTNEKLFF,TGTGCCAGCAGTTTATTAGGGAGAGGGACTAATGAAAAACTGTTTTTT
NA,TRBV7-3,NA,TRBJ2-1,CASSLTGSDYAPYNEQFF,TGTGCCAGCAGCTTAACCGGCTCAGACTACGCACCCTACAATGAGCAGTTCTTC
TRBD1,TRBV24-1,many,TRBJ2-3,CATSDYGTGSTDTQYF,TGTGCCACCAGTGATTACGGGACAGGAAGCACAGATACGCAGTATTTT
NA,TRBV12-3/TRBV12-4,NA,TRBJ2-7,CASSFWGESYEQYF,TGTGCCAGCAGTTTCTGGGGTGAGTCCTACGAGCAGTACTTC
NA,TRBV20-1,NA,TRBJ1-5,CSARDGYSNQPQHF,TGCAGTGCCCGGGACGGATATAGCAATCAGCCCCAGCATTTT
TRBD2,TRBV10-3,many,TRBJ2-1,CAISETSGGYNEQFF,TGTGCCATCAGCGAGACTAGCGGGGGTTACAATGAGCAGTTCTTC
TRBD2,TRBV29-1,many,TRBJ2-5,CSALAGGETQYF,TGCAGCGCTCTAGCGGGAGGGGAGACCCAGTACTTC
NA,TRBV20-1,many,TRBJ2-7,CSARPPPTGPSSYEQYF,TGCAGTGCTAGGCCCCCCCCAACTGGGCCCAGCTCCTACGAGCAGTACTTC
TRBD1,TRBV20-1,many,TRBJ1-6,CSARDSLSHKDSPLHF,TGCAGTGCCCGGGACAGCCTGTCCCATAAGGATTCACCCCTCCACTTT
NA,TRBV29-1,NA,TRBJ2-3,CSENAGPDTQYF,TGCAGCGAGAACGCAGGGCCAGATACGCAGTATTTT
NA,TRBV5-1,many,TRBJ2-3,CASSLDRDRTDTQYF,TGCGCCAGCAGCTTGGACCGGGATAGAACAGATACGCAGTATTTT